This T cell receptor (beta chain) was captured in a study of control samples from healthy donors and cancer patients. Sequenced by immunoSEQ multiplex PCR; TCRdb stores in-frame clones only, minus some. The table lists 400,000 to 500,000 clones, around 90% of them singletons. V shed 2 bases, J shed 6 bases, and the junction held 2 bases outside the gene matches. The germline V gene has CDR1 LNHDA and CDR2 SQIVND (reference sequence). The CDR3 covers 15 residues. This clonotype was obtained from a man in his forties with head and neck cancer. V usage is TRBV19 and J usage is TRBJ1-5, with 12 positions matching TRBD1. Material: PBMCs. The CDR3 DNA reads TGTGCCAGTAGTATAAAGGGACAGGGGGCTCAGCCCCAGCATTTT. Protein sequence: CASSIKGQGAQPQHF.